Following are 13 T cell receptor beta chains from one sample sequenced in a study of cytomegalovirus exposure and HLA in healthy donors. The PCR employed 60 Vbeta primers together with 13 Jbeta primers. The protocol was immunoSEQ multiplex PCR, while the TCRdb copy is restricted to in-frame clones and leaves out a portion. Here the sample spans under 110,000 clones, approximately 74% being singletons. The sequencing input was PBMCs. The receptor source for this set is a woman between 35 and 50 years old in good health and CMV-seronegative.

This clone was detected only a few times. The chain is built from TRBV5-1 and TRBJ1-2; 8 nucleotides agree with TRBD1. Germline values: CDR1 SGHRS, CDR2 YFSETQ. The CDR3 covers 15 residues. Trimming at V came to 4 bases and at J to 4 bases, leaving 9 bases not matched to a gene. The CDR3 loop is CASSPRQGMSYGYTF. In nucleotides, the CDR3 is TGCGCCAGCAGCCCGAGACAGGGGATGAGCTATGGCTACACCTTC.

J is TRBJ1-2 and V is TRBV2; 7 bases agree with TRBD1. Per germline, CDR1 SNHLY and CDR2 FYNNEI. V was clipped by 6 bases and J by 5 bases; unmatched bases: 9. CDR3 length: 14 residues. The CDR3 DNA is TGTGCCAGCAGATTAGGGACAGTCGGGTATGGCTACACCTTC. It is translated as CASRLGTVGYGYTF.

The rearrangement uses TRBV7-9 and TRBJ1-6; 7 bases line up with TRBD1. Germline V gene data show CDR1 as SEHNR and CDR2 as FQNEAQ (reference sequence). The V and J ends lost 5 bases and 5 bases, in that order; junction bases with no gene match: 6. This CDR3 region has 15 residues. The CDR3 nucleotides are TGTGCCAGCAGCCCATCGACAGGGAATAATTCACCCCTCCACTTT. Its translation is CASSPSTGNNSPLHF.

The rearrangement joins TRBV7-9 to TRBJ2-5; maybe TRBD1 (5 bases). The CDR3 runs to 14 residues. Germline assignment: CDR1 SEHNR and CDR2 FQNEAQ (reference sequence). V was cut by 5 bases and J by 4 bases, with 14 bases left in between. The CDR3 here is CASSPPQGVETQYF. The CDR3 nucleotides are TGTGCCAGCAGCCCCCCCCAGGGTGTAGAGACCCAGTACTTC.

This chain connects TRBV9 to TRBJ1-2; 10 bases match TRBD1. This CDR3 is 15 amino acids long. CDR1 and CDR2 from the germline V gene are SGDLS and YYNGEE. With V trimmed by 0 bases and J by 8 bases, 7 bases remained unmatched. This CDR3 reads CASSVAGTGEGGYTF. CDR3 bases: TGTGCCAGCAGCGTAGCCGGGACAGGGGAAGGAGGCTACACCTTC.

The rearrangement joins TRBV9 to TRBJ2-7, with D possibly matching TRBD1 (6 bases). V was shortened by 4 bases and J by 4 bases, with 15 bases between the two germline ends. CDR1 is SGDLS and CDR2 is YYNGEE in the germline V gene. CDR3 length equals 14 residues. Written as DNA, the CDR3 is TGTGCCAGCAGCCCCGGGGACAACAGATACGAGCAGTACTTC. Protein product: CASSPGDNRYEQYF.

This sequence joins TRBV15 and TRBJ2-2; maybe TRBD2 (6 bases). This CDR3 is built from 15 residues. CDR1 and CDR2 from the germline V gene are LNHNV and YYDKDF (reference sequence). V was clipped by 1 base and J by 6 bases, with 12 bases between them. This CDR3 is CATSRGLEGAGELFF. The CDR3 DNA follows: TGTGCCACCAGCAGAGGACTAGAGGGAGCCGGGGAGCTGTTTTTT.

The rearrangement joins TRBV15 to TRBJ2-7; 9 bases agree with TRBD1. CDR1 is LNHNV and CDR2 is YYDKDF in the germline V gene (reference sequence). Losses at the gene ends were 1 base for V and 5 bases for J; bases not matched to a gene: 6. The CDR3 has 15 residues. The CDR3, as DNA: TGTGCCACCAGCAGAGTGGGGACAGGGCCCCACGAGCAGTACTTC. Translated, it gives CATSRVGTGPHEQYF.

This clone was detected only a few times. The CDR3 region is CAWSEGASEAFF. The CDR3 nucleotides are TGTGCCTGGAGTGAGGGGGCGAGTGAAGCTTTCTTT. The V and J genes are TRBV30 and TRBJ1-1; 7 bases line up with TRBD1. CDR3 length: 12 amino acids. Germline V CDR1 and CDR2: GTSNPN, SVGIG (reference sequence). Losses at the gene ends were 1 base for V and 7 bases for J; bases not matched to a gene: 3.

The chain joins TRBV6-1 to TRBJ1-1; 7 nucleotides line up with TRBD1. Looked up from germline, CDR1 is MNHNS and CDR2 is SASEGT. The J segment lost 2 bases and the V segment lost 8 bases, leaving 5 bases of the junction unmatched. This CDR3 has 13 amino acids. CDR3 loop: CASPGTANTEAFF. The CDR3 nucleotides are TGTGCCAGCCCGGGGACAGCTAACACTGAAGCTTTCTTT.

The rearrangement joins TRBV6-6 to TRBJ1-4; TRBD1 is a possible D gene (5 bases). Germline CDR1 and CDR2: MNHNY and SVGAGI (reference sequence). V was cut by 7 bases and J by 8 bases, with 17 bases left in between. The length of the CDR3 is 14 residues. DNA of the CDR3: TGTGCCAGCACCTGGTCCAGGGTGGGGGAAAAACTGTTTTTT. Translating it yields CASTWSRVGEKLFF.

The chain has TRBV7-9 and TRBJ1-1; TRBD1 agrees at 10 bases. The trim removed 5 bases at V and 5 bases at J, leaving 11 bases unmatched. Germline CDR1 is SEHNR and CDR2 is FQNEAQ (reference sequence). The CDR3 is made up of 16 amino acids. CDR3: CASSPGDRGLYTEAFF. CDR3 DNA sequence: TGTGCCAGCAGCCCCGGGGACAGGGGCCTATATACTGAAGCTTTCTTT.

The genes are TRBV19 and TRBJ1-1, with D perhaps matching TRBD1 (6 bases). This CDR3 is 15 amino acids long. Germline assignment: CDR1 LNHDA and CDR2 SQIVND (reference sequence). V lost 5 bases and J lost 5, with 18 bases in between. CDR3: CASSSRHLQGTEAFF. Written as DNA, the CDR3 is TGTGCCAGTAGTTCCCGACACCTTCAGGGGACTGAAGCTTTCTTT.